Listed below are T cell receptor beta chains from one sample, sequenced in a study of blood T cell repertoires in COVID-19. The data were produced by immunoSEQ multiplex PCR, yet TCRdb's version contains in-frame clones alone and is incomplete. The table records approximately 250,000 clones, approximately 90% of them present only once. Sequenced input: PBMCs or T cells enriched from blood (not recorded which). Receptors originate from a woman in her 30s with acute COVID-19. CDR3s include the opening cysteine and the closing phenylalanine or tryptophan. Fields, in order: V gene, D gene, clone size, J gene, CDR3 protein, CDR3 DNA. A D gene is named only where the DNA matches it firmly. Size values are once, few and many counts, or a class for expanded clones, and some rows have none.

TRBV13	TRBD2	.	TRBJ2-1	CASSLVGTSGSSEQFF	TGTGCCAGCAGCTTAGTTGGGACTAGCGGGTCTTCGGAGCAGTTCTTC
TRBV5-1	.	.	TRBJ2-6	CASSRAGDGANVLTF	TGCGCCAGCAGCAGAGCAGGGGATGGGGCCAACGTCCTGACTTTC
TRBV6-2/TRBV6-3	TRBD2	.	TRBJ2-3	CASSTGRGTDTQYF	TGTGCCAGCAGTACTGGGCGGGGGACAGATACGCAGTATTTT
TRBV14	.	.	TRBJ2-2	CASSPYRIPGTGELFF	TGTGCCAGCAGCCCTTACCGAATCCCAGGGACCGGGGAGCTGTTTTTT
TRBV29-1	.	.	TRBJ2-5	CSVFQGQETQYF	TGCAGCGTATTTCAGGGTCAGGAGACCCAGTACTTC
TRBV28	.	.	TRBJ1-6	CASTFGSRLESNSPLHF	TGTGCCAGCACTTTTGGGTCCAGGCTTGAATCTAATTCACCCCTCCACTTT
TRBV2	TRBD1	.	TRBJ1-2	CASSELAGTVGYTF	TGTGCCAGCAGTGAATTAGCCGGGACAGTCGGCTACACCTTC
TRBV18	.	few	TRBJ1-1	CASSPGPNTEAFF	TGTGCCAGCTCACCAGGGCCGAACACTGAAGCTTTCTTT
TRBV29-1	TRBD1	.	TRBJ1-2	CSARQGHGYTF	TGCAGCGCAAGACAGGGCCATGGCTACACCTTC
TRBV18	TRBD1	.	TRBJ2-5	CASSDRNQETQYF	TGTGCCAGCTCGGACAGGAACCAAGAGACCCAGTACTTC
TRBV2	.	.	TRBJ2-7	CASKPRLNYEQYF	TGTGCCAGCAAGCCTAGACTAAACTACGAGCAGTACTTC
TRBV11-1	.	.	TRBJ1-1	CASSLKYRDTEAFF	TGTGCCAGCAGCTTAAAATACAGAGACACTGAAGCTTTCTTT
TRBV7-8	TRBD1	.	TRBJ2-7	CASSLATGGHYEQYF	TGTGCCAGCAGCTTAGCGACAGGGGGACACTACGAGCAGTACTTC
TRBV27	TRBD1	.	TRBJ1-6	CASSLGQGLSPLHF	TGTGCCAGCAGTTTAGGACAGGGACTTTCACCCCTCCACTTT
TRBV9	.	few	TRBJ2-2	CASSVEHGTGELFF	TGTGCCAGCAGCGTGGAGCATGGGACCGGGGAGCTGTTTTTT
TRBV24-1	TRBD2	.	TRBJ2-3	CATSDRLAGDFGDTQYF	TGTGCCACCAGTGACCGACTAGCGGGAGATTTCGGAGATACGCAGTATTTT
TRBV9	.	.	TRBJ2-2	CASSVPEDTGELFF	TGTGCCAGCAGCGTACCGGAGGACACCGGGGAGCTGTTTTTT
TRBV27	.	once	TRBJ2-3	CASSLPGHITDTQYF	TGTGCCAGCAGTTTACCGGGACACATCACAGATACGCAGTATTTT
TRBV15	TRBD2	.	TRBJ2-1	CATSRDRSGNYNEQFF	TGTGCCACCAGCAGAGATCGTAGCGGGAACTACAATGAGCAGTTCTTC
TRBV23-1	TRBD2	.	TRBJ2-5	CASSHDDGGEGRETQYF	TGCGCCAGCAGTCACGACGACGGTGGGGAGGGCCGCGAGACCCAGTACTTC
TRBV2	TRBD1	.	TRBJ1-6	CASNPDREGSPLHF	TGTGCCAGCAATCCGGACAGGGAAGGTTCACCCCTCCACTTT
TRBV6-1	TRBD2	.	TRBJ2-1	CASSDPGTSGRSSYNEQFF	TGTGCCAGCAGTGACCCCGGGACTAGCGGGAGATCATCCTACAATGAGCAGTTCTTC
TRBV9	.	.	TRBJ2-7	CASSVEGFGGNEQYF	TGTGCCAGCAGCGTAGAAGGGTTCGGGGGAAACGAGCAGTACTTC
TRBV27	TRBD2	.	TRBJ2-7	CASSLTSGLIYSQYF	TGTGCCAGCAGTTTAACCTCGGGACTAATATATTCGCAGTACTTC
TRBV28	TRBD2	.	TRBJ2-7	CASSRGIAGKVSYEQYF	TGTGCCAGCAGCCGAGGGATAGCGGGAAAGGTATCCTACGAGCAGTACTTC
TRBV6-2/TRBV6-3	TRBD1	few	TRBJ1-1	CASSAGRRDRETEAFF	TGTGCCAGCAGTGCAGGACGCCGGGACAGGGAGACTGAAGCTTTCTTT
TRBV28	TRBD2	.	TRBJ2-2	CASSGGLAGYIGELFF	TGTGCCAGCAGTGGGGGACTAGCGGGATATATCGGGGAGCTGTTTTTT
TRBV4-1	TRBD2	once	TRBJ2-2	CASSQKPPPFGRESVLTGELFF	TGCGCCAGCAGCCAAAAACCGCCCCCCTTTGGGCGGGAGAGCGTATTGACCGGGGAGCTGTTTTTT
TRBV30	TRBD2	once	TRBJ2-1	CAWSSSSRLAGFSEQFF	TGTGCCTGGAGTTCCTCTTCGCGACTAGCGGGATTTAGTGAGCAGTTCTTC
TRBV30	.	.	TRBJ2-2	CAWSDRQTVNTGELFF	TGTGCCTGGAGTGACCGACAAACTGTGAACACCGGGGAGCTGTTTTTT
TRBV4-1	.	.	TRBJ2-7	CASSQAGTLYEQYF	TGCGCCAGCAGCCAGGCGGGGACCCTCTACGAGCAGTACTTC
TRBV3-1/TRBV3-2	.	.	TRBJ2-3	CASSPRADTQYF	TGTGCCAGCAGCCCCCGGGCAGATACGCAGTATTTT
TRBV25-1	TRBD2	.	TRBJ2-2	CASIGGSPGELFF	TGTGCCAGCATCGGGGGGTCTCCCGGGGAGCTGTTTTTT
TRBV27	.	.	TRBJ1-6	CASRYIGQLNSPLHF	TGTGCCAGCAGATATATAGGACAGCTTAATTCACCCCTCCACTTT
TRBV7-3	TRBD2	.	TRBJ2-1	CASSLTLAGVTNEQFF	TGTGCCAGCAGCTTAACGCTAGCGGGAGTTACCAATGAGCAGTTCTTC
TRBV7-9	TRBD1	.	TRBJ2-7	CASPPSDRDSYEQYF	TGTGCCAGCCCCCCCTCGGACAGGGACTCCTACGAGCAGTACTTC
TRBV28	TRBD2	.	TRBJ2-2	CASTFGGRGTGELFF	TGTGCCAGCACCTTCGGCGGGAGGGGCACCGGGGAGCTGTTTTTT
TRBV7-9	.	once	TRBJ2-1	CASSQLAGNEQFF	TGTGCCAGCAGCCAACTAGCTGGCAATGAGCAGTTCTTC
TRBV27	TRBD1	.	TRBJ2-3	CASTLGQGAGISTDTQYF	TGTGCCAGCACCCTGGGACAGGGGGCGGGGATCAGCACAGATACGCAGTATTTT
TRBV28	.	.	TRBJ1-3	CASNPLRGGDGNTIYF	TGTGCCAGCAACCCATTGCGGGGGGGCGACGGAAACACCATATATTTT
TRBV27	.	.	TRBJ1-3	CPRWNTIYF	TGTCCCCGGTGGAACACCATATATTTT
TRBV28	.	.	TRBJ2-7	CASTSLLYEQYF	TGTGCCAGCACCTCCCTCCTCTACGAGCAGTACTTC
TRBV5-8	TRBD1	.	TRBJ2-3	CASSERQGRSTDTQYF	TGTGCCAGCAGCGAACGACAGGGGCGTAGCACAGATACGCAGTATTTT